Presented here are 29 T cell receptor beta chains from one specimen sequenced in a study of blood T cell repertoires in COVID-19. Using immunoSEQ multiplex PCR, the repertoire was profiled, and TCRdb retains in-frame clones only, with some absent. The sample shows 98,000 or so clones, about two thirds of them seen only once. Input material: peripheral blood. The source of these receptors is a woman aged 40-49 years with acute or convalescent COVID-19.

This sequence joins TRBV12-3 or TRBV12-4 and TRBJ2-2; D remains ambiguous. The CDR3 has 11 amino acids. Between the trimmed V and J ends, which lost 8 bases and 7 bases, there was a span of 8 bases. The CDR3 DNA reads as TGTGCCAGCTGTGCGCTCGGGGAGCTGTTTTTT. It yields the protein CASCALGELFF.

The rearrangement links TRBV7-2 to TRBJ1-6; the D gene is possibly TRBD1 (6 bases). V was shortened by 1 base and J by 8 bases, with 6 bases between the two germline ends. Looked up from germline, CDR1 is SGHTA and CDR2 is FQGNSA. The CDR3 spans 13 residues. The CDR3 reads CASSLGGHSPLHF. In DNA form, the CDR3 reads TGTGCCAGCAGCTTAGGGGGGCATTCACCCCTCCACTTT.

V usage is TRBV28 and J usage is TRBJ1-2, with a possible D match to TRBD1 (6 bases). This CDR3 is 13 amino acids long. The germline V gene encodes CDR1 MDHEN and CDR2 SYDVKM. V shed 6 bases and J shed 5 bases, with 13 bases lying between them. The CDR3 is CASSGQFFYGYTF. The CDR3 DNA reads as TGTGCCAGCAGCGGACAGTTTTTTTATGGCTACACCTTC.

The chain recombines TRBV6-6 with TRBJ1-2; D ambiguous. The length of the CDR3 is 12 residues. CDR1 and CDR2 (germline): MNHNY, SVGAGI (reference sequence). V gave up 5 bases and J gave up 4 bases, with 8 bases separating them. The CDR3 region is CASSARSYGYTF. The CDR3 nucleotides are TGTGCCAGCAGTGCCAGGTCCTATGGCTACACCTTC.

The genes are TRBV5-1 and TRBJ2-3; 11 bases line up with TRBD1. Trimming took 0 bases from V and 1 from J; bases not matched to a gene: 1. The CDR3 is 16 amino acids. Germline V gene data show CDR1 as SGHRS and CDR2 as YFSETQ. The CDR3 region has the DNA TGCGCCAGCAGCTTGGCGGGACAGGGGGGCACAGATACGCAGTATTTT. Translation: CASSLAGQGGTDTQYF.

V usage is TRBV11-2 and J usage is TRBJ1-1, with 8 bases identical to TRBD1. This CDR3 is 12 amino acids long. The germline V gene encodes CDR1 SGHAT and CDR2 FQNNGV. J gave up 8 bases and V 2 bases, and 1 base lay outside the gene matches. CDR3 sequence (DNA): TGTGCCAGCAGCTTAAGGACAGGGGAAGCTTTCTTT. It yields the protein CASSLRTGEAFF.

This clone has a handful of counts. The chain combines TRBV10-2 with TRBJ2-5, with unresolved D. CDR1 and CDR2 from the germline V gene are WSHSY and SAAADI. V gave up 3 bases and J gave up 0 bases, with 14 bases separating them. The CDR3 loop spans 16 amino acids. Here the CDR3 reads CASSDIAEEYQETQYF. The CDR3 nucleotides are TGCGCCAGCAGTGACATAGCCGAGGAGTACCAAGAGACCCAGTACTTC.

The CDR3 loop is CSVGTGVSTDTQYF. Written as DNA, the CDR3 is TGCAGCGTTGGGACAGGGGTCAGCACAGATACGCAGTATTTT. V gene TRBV29-1 combines with J gene TRBJ2-3; TRBD1 aligns across 9 bases. Losses at the gene ends were 4 bases for V and 0 bases for J; bases not matched to a gene: 2. The germline V gene has CDR1 SQVTM and CDR2 ANQGSEA. The CDR3 contains 14 residues.

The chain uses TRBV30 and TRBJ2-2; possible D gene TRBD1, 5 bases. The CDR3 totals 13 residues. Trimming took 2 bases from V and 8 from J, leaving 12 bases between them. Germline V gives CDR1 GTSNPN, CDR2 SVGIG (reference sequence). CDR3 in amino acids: CAWSRGLGGELFF. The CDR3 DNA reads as TGTGCCTGGAGTAGGGGTCTCGGGGGGGAGCTGTTTTTT.

This chain's CDR3 is CASSYDAGTASSYNSPLHF. The CDR3 coding sequence is TGTGCCAGCAGTTACGACGCCGGGACAGCAAGCTCCTATAATTCACCCCTCCACTTT. V usage is TRBV6-2 or TRBV6-3 and J usage is TRBJ1-6; 7 nucleotides align to TRBD1. The CDR3 spans 19 residues. Trimming cost V 2 bases and J 0 bases; bases outside gene matches: 10. Looked up from germline, CDR1 is MNHEY and CDR2 is SVGEGT.

CDR3 residues: CASSPAYNEQFF. DNA for the CDR3: TGTGCCAGCTCACCCGCCTACAATGAGCAGTTCTTC. V and J are TRBV18 and TRBJ2-1, with D uncertain. The V end was cut by 3 bases, the J end by 2 bases, with 2 bases between. The CDR3 has 12 amino acids. Germline assignment: CDR1 KGHSH and CDR2 LQKENI.

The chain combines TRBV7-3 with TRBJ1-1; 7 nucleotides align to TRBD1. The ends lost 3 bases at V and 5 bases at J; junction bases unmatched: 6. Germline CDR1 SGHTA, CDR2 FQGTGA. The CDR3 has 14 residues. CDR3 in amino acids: CASSFSGGTTEAFF. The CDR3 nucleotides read TGTGCCAGCAGCTTCTCAGGGGGAACTACTGAAGCTTTCTTT.

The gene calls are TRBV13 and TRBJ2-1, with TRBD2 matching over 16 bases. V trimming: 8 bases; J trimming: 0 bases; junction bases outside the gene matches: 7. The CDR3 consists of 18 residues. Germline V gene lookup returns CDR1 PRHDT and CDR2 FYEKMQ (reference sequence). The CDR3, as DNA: TGTGCCAGCCGAAAGGGACTAGCGGGGGGGAGCTCCTACAATGAGCAGTTCTTC. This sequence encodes CASRKGLAGGSSYNEQFF.

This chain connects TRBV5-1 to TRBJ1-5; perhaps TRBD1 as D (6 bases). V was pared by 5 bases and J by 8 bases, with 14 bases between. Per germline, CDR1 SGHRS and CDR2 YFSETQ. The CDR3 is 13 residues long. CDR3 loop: CASSSGAGEPQHF. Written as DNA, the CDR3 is TGCGCCAGCAGTTCAGGCGCAGGGGAGCCCCAGCATTTT.

Here the CDR3 reads CASSLTAGGYGYTF. The CDR3 DNA sequence: TGCGCCAGCAGCCTGACAGCAGGGGGGTATGGCTACACCTTC. This chain joins TRBV5-1 and TRBJ1-2, with 7 bases that match TRBD1. With 4 bases clipped from V and 5 bases from J, the junction kept 8 bases outside the gene matches. Per germline, CDR1 SGHRS and CDR2 YFSETQ. The CDR3 totals 14 residues.

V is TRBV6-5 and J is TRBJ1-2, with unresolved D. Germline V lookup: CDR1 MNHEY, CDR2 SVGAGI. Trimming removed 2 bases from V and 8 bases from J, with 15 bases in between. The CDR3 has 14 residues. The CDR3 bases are TGTGCCAGCAGTTACAGGCAGACCCTAGGAGGCTACACCTTC. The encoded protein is CASSYRQTLGGYTF.

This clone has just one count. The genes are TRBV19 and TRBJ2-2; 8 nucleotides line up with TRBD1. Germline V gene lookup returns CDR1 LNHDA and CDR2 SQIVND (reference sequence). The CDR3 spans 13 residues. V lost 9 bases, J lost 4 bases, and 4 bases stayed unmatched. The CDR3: CASRGLSTGELFF. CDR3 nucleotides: TGTGCCAGCAGGGGGCTTAGCACCGGGGAGCTGTTTTTT.

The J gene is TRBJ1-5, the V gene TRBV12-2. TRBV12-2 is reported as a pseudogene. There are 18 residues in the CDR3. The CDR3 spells CASRFRWSQNGGNQPQHF. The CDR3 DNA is TGTGCAAGTCGCTTTAGGTGGTCGCAGAATGGAGGCAATCAGCCCCAGCATTTT.

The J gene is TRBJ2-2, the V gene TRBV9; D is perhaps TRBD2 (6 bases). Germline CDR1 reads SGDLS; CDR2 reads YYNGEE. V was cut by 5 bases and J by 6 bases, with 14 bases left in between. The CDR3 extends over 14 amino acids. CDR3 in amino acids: CASRDLTGAGELFF. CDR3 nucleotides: TGTGCCAGCAGAGACCTAACGGGGGCCGGGGAGCTGTTTTTT.

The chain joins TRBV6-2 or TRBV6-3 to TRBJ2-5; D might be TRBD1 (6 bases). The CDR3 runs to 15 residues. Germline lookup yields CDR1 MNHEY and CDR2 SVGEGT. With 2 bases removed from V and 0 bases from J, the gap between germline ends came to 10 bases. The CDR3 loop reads CASSYHRTDQETQYF. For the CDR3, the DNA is TGTGCCAGCAGTTACCATAGGACAGACCAAGAGACCCAGTACTTC.

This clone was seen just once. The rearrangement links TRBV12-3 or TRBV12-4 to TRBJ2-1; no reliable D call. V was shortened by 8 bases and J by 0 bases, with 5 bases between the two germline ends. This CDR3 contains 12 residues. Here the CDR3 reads CASSYSYNEQFF. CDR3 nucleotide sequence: TGTGCCAGCTCCTACTCCTACAATGAGCAGTTCTTC.

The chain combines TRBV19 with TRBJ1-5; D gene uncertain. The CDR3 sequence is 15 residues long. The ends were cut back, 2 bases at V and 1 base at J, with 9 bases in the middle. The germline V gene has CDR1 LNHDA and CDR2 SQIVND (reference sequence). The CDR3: CASSIRQTSNQPQHF. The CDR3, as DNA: TGTGCCAGTAGTATACGACAAACGAGCAATCAGCCCCAGCATTTT.

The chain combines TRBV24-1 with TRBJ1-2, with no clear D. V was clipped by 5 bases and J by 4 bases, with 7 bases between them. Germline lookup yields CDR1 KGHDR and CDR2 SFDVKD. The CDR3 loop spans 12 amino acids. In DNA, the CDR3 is TGTGCCACCAGTGGCTCCAGCTATGGCTACACCTTC. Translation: CATSGSSYGYTF.

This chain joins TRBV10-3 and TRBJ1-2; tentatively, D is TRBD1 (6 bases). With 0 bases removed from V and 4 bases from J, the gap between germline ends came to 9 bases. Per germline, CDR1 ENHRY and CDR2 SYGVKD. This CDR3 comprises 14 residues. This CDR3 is CAISESGDTYGYTF. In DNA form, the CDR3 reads TGTGCCATCAGTGAGTCCGGGGACACCTATGGCTACACCTTC.

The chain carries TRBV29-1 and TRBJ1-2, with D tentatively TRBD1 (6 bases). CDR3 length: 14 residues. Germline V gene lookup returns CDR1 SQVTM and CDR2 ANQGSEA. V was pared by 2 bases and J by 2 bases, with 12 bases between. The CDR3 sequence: CSVEPRTGNYGYTF. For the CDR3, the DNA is TGCAGCGTTGAACCTCGAACAGGGAACTATGGCTACACCTTC. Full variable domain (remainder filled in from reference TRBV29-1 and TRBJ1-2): SAVISQKPSRDICQRGTSLTIQCQVDSQVTMMFWYRQQPGQSLTLIATANQGSEATYESGFVIDKFPISRPNLTFSTLTVSNMSPEDSSIYLCSVEPRTGNYGYTFGSGTRLTVV.

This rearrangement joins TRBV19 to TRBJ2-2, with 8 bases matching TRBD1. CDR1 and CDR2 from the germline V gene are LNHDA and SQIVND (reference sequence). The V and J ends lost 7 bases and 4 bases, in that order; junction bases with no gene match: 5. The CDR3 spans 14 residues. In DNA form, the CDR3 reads TGTGCCAGTAACGGACAGGGACCCACCGGGGAGCTGTTTTTT. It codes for CASNGQGPTGELFF.

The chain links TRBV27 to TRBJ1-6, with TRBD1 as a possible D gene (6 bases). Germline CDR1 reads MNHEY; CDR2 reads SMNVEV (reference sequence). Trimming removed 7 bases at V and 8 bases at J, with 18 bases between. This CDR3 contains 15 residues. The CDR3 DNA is TGTGCCAGCACCAGGGAGGGCAGGGGTGATTCACCCCTCCACTTT. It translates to CASTREGRGDSPLHF.

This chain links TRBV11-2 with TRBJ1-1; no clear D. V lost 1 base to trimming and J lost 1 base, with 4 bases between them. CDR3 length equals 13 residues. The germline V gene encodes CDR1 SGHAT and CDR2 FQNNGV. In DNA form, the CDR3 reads TGTGCCAGCAGCTTAGGGGCGAACACTGAAGCTTTCTTT. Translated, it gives CASSLGANTEAFF.

CDR3 sequence: CASSFNSGGAETQYF. The CDR3 nucleotides read TGTGCCAGCAGCTTCAATAGCGGGGGTGCAGAGACCCAGTACTTC. This chain uses TRBV7-7 with TRBJ2-5; 9 positions agree with TRBD2. The trim removed 3 bases at V and 4 bases at J, leaving 6 bases unmatched. The CDR3 is 15 residues long. Looked up from germline, CDR1 is SSHAT and CDR2 is FNYEAQ (reference sequence).